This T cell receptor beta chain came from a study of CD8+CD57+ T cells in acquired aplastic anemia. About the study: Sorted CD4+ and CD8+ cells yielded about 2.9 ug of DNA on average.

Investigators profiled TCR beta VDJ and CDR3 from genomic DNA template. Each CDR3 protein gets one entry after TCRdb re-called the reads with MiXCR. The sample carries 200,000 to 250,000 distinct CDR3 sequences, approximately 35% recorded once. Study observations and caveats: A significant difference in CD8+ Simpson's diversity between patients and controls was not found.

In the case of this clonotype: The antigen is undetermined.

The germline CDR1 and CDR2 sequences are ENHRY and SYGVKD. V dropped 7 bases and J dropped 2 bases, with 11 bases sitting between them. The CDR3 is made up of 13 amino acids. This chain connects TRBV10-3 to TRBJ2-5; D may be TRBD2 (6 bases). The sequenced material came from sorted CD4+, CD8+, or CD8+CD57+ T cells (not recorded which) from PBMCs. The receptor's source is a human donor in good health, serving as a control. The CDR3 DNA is TGTGCCATCAACGGAGGGGCACAAGAGACCCAGTACTTC. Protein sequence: CAINGGAQETQYF.